The entry that follows covers one T cell receptor (beta chain) sequence. Residents of about two dozen US areas, aged about 18 to 89 years, made up the participants. Assignments of participants to cohorts depended upon their own reported clinical history. These data come from a study of blood T cell repertoires in COVID-19. The overall study: The analysed material was cDNA or gDNA that came from T cells, B-cell-depleted T cells, or PBMCs.

Original methodology: Amplification of reference gene primers was used by the study to estimate nucleated cell counts. The repertoire was sequenced with immunoSEQ multiplex PCR; TCRdb's copy has only in-frame clones and lacks some. The V and J calls and clone size are taken from that table; D and trimming were inferred from the DNA. The repertoire consists of approximately 220,000 clones, with 80% to 90% occurring once and the leading ten covering 3.5% to 4.5%. Losses at the gene ends were 5 bases for V and 0 bases for J; bases not matched to a gene: 5. The germline V gene encodes CDR1 MRHNA and CDR2 SNTAGT. There are 17 residues in the CDR3.

The TCR originated in a woman aged 40 to 50 with acute COVID-19. The specimen was PBMCs or T cells enriched from blood (not recorded which). V and J are TRBV6-4 and TRBJ2-1; TRBD2 matches at 12 bases. The CDR3 region is CASSRLTSGSSYNEQFF. The CDR3 nucleotides are TGTGCCAGCAGTCGTTTGACTAGCGGGAGCTCCTACAATGAGCAGTTCTTC.